This is a list of T cell receptor beta chains from one sample in a study of blood T cell repertoires in COVID-19. Sequencing was performed with immunoSEQ multiplex PCR; in TCRdb, only in-frame clones are kept and a portion is missing. The sample lists fewer than 400,000 clones, around 90% occurring once. The sequencing sample was made of peripheral blood. The receptor set was obtained from a human donor in a cohort sampled during active COVID-19. CDR3s include the opening cysteine and the closing phenylalanine or tryptophan. Fields, in order: D gene, CDR3 length, clone size, J gene, V gene, CDR3 protein, CDR3 DNA. A D gene is named only where the DNA matches it firmly. The listing skips clone size in some rows; elsewhere it reads once, few, many or a size class.

>NA|16|NA|TRBJ1-1|TRBV18
CASSPLTGTRNTEAFF
TGTGCCAGCTCACCCCTAACCGGGACACGGAACACTGAAGCTTTCTTT
>TRBD2|17|NA|TRBJ2-1|TRBV4-1
CASSQEPGGRAYNEQFF
TGCGCCAGCAGCCAGGAGCCCGGCGGGAGGGCCTACAATGAGCAGTTCTTC
>NA|13|NA|TRBJ1-1|TRBV5-6
CASSLAGPGSGFF
TGTGCCAGCAGCTTGGCCGGGCCGGGGAGTGGTTTCTTT
>TRBD1|15|NA|TRBJ1-4|TRBV27
CASSPSGTGAEKLFF
TGTGCCAGCAGCCCAAGCGGGACAGGGGCCGAAAAACTGTTTTTT
>NA|14|NA|TRBJ1-1|TRBV5-1
CASSLDTLNTEAFF
TGCGCCAGCAGCTTGGACACCCTGAACACTGAAGCTTTCTTT
>TRBD2|17|NA|TRBJ2-5|TRBV3-1/TRBV3-2
CASSHHRGGEAPETQYF
TGTGCCAGCAGCCACCACCGGGGGGGGGAGGCCCCAGAGACCCAGTACTTC
>NA|10|few|TRBJ1-2|TRBV19
CARLGYGYTF
TGTGCCCGACTCGGCTATGGCTACACCTTC
>NA|11|NA|TRBJ1-2|TRBV30
CALPTGRGYTF
TGTGCCTTACCGACAGGTCGAGGCTACACCTTC
>NA|14|NA|TRBJ1-5|TRBV30
CAWSVEYSNQPQHF
TGTGCCTGGAGTGTAGAGTATAGCAATCAGCCCCAGCATTTT
>NA|16|NA|TRBJ1-3|TRBV11-2
CASSLSKSLSGNTIYF
TGTGCCAGCAGCTTAAGCAAGAGTCTCTCTGGAAACACCATATATTTT
>TRBD2|16|NA|TRBJ2-5|TRBV25-1
CASSDSLGTSKETQYF
TGTGCCAGCAGTGATTCACTAGGGACTAGTAAGGAGACCCAGTACTTC
>NA|15|NA|TRBJ2-3|TRBV9
CASSVAGTSTDTQYF
TGTGCCAGCAGCGTAGCGGGGACTAGCACAGATACGCAGTATTTT
>TRBD2|15|NA|TRBJ2-7|TRBV5-4
CASSSRLAGNYEQYF
TGTGCCAGCAGCTCTCGACTAGCGGGAAACTACGAGCAGTACTTC
>NA|17|NA|TRBJ2-7|TRBV5-1
CASSLKWVGNEPYEQYF
TGCGCCAGCAGCTTGAAGTGGGTCGGGAATGAACCCTACGAGCAGTACTTC
>TRBD1|14|few|TRBJ1-2|TRBV5-1
CASSIGQGPYGYTF
TGCGCCAGCAGCATAGGACAGGGGCCCTATGGCTACACCTTC
>NA|16|NA|TRBJ2-3|TRBV11-2
CASSLDLVGAEDTQYF
TGTGCCAGCAGCTTAGATCTTGTGGGGGCGGAAGATACGCAGTATTTT
>NA|16|NA|TRBJ1-4|TRBV5-1
CASSLTGFASNEKLFF
TGCGCCAGCAGCTTAACAGGGTTCGCATCTAATGAAAAACTGTTTTTT
>NA|15|NA|TRBJ1-2|TRBV30
CAWTRLRAINYGYTF
TGTGCCTGGACTAGGCTGAGGGCGATAAACTATGGCTACACCTTC
>TRBD1|18|NA|TRBJ1-2|TRBV7-4
CASSLGATHGGQTNCYTF
TGTGCCAGCAGCTTGGGGGCCACTCACGGGGGACAGACGAATTGCTACACCTTC
>NA|15|NA|TRBJ2-4|TRBV27
CASFSLTPCKNIQYF
TGTGCCAGCTTCTCGCTTACTCCATGCAAAAACATTCAGTACTTC